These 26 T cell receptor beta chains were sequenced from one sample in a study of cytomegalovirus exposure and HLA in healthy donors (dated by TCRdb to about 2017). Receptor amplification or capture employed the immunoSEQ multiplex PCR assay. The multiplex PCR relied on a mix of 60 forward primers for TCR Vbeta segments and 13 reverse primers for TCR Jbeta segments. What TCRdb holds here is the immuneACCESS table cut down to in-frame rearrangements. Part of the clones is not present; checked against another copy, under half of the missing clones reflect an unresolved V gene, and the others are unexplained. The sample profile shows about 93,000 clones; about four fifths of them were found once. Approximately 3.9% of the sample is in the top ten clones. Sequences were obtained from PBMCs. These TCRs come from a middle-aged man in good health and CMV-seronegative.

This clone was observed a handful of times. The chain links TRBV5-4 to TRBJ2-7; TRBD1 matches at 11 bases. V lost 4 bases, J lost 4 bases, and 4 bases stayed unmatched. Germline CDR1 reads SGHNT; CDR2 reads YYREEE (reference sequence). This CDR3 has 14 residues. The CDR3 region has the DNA TGTGCCAGCAGCGCCGGGACAGGGGGTTACGAGCAGTACTTC. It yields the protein CASSAGTGGYEQYF.

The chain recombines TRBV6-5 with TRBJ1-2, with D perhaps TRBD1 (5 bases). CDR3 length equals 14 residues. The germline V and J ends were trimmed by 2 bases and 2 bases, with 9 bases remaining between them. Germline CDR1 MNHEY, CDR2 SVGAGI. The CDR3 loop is CASSYGGGNYGYTF. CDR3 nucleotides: TGTGCCAGCAGTTACGGGGGGGGGAACTATGGCTACACCTTC.

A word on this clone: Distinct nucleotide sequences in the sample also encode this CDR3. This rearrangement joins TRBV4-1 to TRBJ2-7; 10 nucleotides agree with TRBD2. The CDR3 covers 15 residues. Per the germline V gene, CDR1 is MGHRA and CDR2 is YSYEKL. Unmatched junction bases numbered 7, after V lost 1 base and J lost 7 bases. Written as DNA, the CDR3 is TGCGCCAGCAGCCAAGGGAGCGGGAGGGCGTTAGAGCAGTACTTC. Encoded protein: CASSQGSGRALEQYF.

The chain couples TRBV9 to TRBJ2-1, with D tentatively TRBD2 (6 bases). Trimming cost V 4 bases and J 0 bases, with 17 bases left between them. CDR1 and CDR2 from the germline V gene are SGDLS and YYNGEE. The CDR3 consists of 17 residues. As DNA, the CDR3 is TGTGCCAGCAGCCCGCGATCGGGACTTAGCTCCTACAATGAGCAGTTCTTC. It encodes CASSPRSGLSSYNEQFF. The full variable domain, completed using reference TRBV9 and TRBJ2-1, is DSGVTQTPKHLITATGQRVTLRCSPRSGDLSVYWYQQSLDQGLQFLIQYYNGEERAKGNILERFSAQQFPDLHSELNLSSLELGDSALYFCASSPRSGLSSYNEQFFGPGTRLTVL.

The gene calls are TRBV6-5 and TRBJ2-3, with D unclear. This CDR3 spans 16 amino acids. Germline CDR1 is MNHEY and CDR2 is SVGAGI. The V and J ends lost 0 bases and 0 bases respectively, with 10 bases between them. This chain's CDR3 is CASSYSRLDSTDTQYF. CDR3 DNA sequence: TGTGCCAGCAGTTACTCCCGACTGGATAGCACAGATACGCAGTATTTT.

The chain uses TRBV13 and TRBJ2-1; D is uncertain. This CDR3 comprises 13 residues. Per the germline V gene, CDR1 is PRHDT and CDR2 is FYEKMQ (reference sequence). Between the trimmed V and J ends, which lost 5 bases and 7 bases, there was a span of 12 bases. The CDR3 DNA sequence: TGTGCCAGCAGCCCCCTGACAAGGAATGAGCAGTTCTTC. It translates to CASSPLTRNEQFF.

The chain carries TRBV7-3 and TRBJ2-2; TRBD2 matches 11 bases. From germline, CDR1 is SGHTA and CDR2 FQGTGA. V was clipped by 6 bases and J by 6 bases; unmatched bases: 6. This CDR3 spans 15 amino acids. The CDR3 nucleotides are TGTGCCAGCAGACAATTAGCGGGGGGGGCCGGGGAGCTGTTTTTT. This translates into CASRQLAGGAGELFF.

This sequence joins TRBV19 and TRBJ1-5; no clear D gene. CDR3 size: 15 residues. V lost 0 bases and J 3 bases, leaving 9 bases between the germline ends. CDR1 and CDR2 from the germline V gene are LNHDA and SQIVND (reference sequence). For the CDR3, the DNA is TGTGCCAGTAGTATAGATCGGTACCCCAATCAGCCCCAGCATTTT. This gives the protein CASSIDRYPNQPQHF.

The CDR3 DNA sequence: TGTGCCAGCAGTGACGCCTTATTCCTAGGGGTGACGCAGTATTTT. Translated: CASSDALFLGVTQYF. The chain links TRBV2 to TRBJ2-3; TRBD1 might be the D (5 bases). Trimming cost V 3 bases and J 9 bases, with 19 bases left between them. Germline CDR1 reads SNHLY; CDR2 reads FYNNEI. The CDR3 is 15 amino acids.

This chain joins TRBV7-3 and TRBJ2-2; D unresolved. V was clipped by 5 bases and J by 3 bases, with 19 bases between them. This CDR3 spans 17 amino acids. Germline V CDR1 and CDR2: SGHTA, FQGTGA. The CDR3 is CASSPYRSSVDTGELFF. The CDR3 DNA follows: TGTGCCAGCAGCCCCTACCGGTCATCCGTTGACACCGGGGAGCTGTTTTTT.

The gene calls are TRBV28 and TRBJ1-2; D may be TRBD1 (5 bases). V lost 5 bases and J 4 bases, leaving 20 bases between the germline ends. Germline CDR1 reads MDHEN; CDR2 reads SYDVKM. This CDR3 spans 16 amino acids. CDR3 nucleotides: TGTGCCAGCAGTCTACTTTTTCGACAGAGAACCTATGGCTACACCTTC. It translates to CASSLLFRQRTYGYTF.

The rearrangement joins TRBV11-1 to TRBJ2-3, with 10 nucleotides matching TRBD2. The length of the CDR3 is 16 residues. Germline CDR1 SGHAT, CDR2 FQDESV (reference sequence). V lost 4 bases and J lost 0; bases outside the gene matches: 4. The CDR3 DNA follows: TGTGCCAGCAGCTCCCTGACTAGCGGGAGCACAGATACGCAGTATTTT. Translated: CASSSLTSGSTDTQYF.

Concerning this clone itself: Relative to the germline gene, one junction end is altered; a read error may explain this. CDR3 loop: CASSLGAGSEAFF. CDR3 coding DNA: TGTGCTAGCAGCTTAGGGGCAGGGTCTGAAGCTTTCTTT. The chain is built from TRBV7-7 and TRBJ1-1, with D maybe TRBD1 (5 bases). The germline CDR1 and CDR2 sequences are SSHAT and FNYEAQ (reference sequence). The CDR3 consists of 13 residues. The whole variable domain, filled in from reference TRBV7-7 and TRBJ1-1, reads GAGVSQSPRYKVTKRGQDVTLRCDPISSHATLYWYQQALGQGPEFLTYFNYEAQPDKSGLPSDRFSAERPEGSISTLTIQRTEQRDSAMYRCASSLGAGSEAFFGQGTRLTVV.

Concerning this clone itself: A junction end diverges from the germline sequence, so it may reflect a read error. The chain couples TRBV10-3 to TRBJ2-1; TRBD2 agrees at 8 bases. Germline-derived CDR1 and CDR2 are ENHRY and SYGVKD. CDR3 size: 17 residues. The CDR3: CAISERGREGSHNEQFF. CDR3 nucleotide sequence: TGTGCCATCAGTGAGAGGGGACGGGAGGGCTCCCACAATGAGCAGTTCTTC.

As DNA, the CDR3 is TGCAGCGTTGGACAGCCAGAGCCCTCTGGAAACACCATATATTTT. It specifies CSVGQPEPSGNTIYF. This chain connects TRBV29-1 to TRBJ1-3; maybe TRBD1 (5 bases). The germline V gene encodes CDR1 SQVTM and CDR2 ANQGSEA. Between the trimmed V and J ends, which lost 4 bases and 0 bases, there was a span of 13 bases. The CDR3 extends over 15 amino acids.

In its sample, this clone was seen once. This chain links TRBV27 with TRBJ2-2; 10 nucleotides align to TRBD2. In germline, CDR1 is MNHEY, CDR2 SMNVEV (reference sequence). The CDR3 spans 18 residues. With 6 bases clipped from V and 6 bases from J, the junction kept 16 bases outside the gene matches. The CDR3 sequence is CASRPAVASGRIAGELFF. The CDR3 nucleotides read TGTGCCAGCAGGCCGGCGGTTGCTAGCGGGAGAATCGCCGGGGAGCTGTTTTTT.

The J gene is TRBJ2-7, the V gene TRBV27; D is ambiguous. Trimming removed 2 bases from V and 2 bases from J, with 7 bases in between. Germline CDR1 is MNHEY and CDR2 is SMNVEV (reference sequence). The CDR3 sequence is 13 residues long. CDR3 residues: CASSLGPPYEQYF. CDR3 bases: TGTGCCAGCAGTTTAGGGCCGCCCTACGAGCAGTACTTC.

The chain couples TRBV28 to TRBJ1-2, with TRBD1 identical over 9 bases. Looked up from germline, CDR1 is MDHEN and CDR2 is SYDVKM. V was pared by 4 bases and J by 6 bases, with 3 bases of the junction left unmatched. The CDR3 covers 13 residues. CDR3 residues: CASSYRDRDGYTF. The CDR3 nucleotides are TGTGCCAGCAGTTACCGGGACAGGGATGGCTACACCTTC.

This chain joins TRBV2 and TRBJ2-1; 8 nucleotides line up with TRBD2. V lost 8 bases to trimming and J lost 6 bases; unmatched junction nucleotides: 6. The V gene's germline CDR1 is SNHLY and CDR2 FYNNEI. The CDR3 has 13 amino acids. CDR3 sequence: CASLLADSNEQFF. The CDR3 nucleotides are TGTGCCAGCTTACTAGCGGATAGCAATGAGCAGTTCTTC.

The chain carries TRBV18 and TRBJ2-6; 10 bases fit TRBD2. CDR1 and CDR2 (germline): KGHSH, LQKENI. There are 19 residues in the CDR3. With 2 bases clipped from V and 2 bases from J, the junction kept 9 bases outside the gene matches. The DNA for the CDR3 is TGTGCCAGCTCACCAGCCCTAGCGGGAGCCGCCCCTGGGGCCAACGTCCTGACTTTC. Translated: CASSPALAGAAPGANVLTF. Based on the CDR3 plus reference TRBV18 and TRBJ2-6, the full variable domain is NAGVMQNPRHLVRRRGQEARLRCSPMKGHSHVYWYRQLPEEGLKFMVYLQKENIIDESGMPKERFSAEFPKEGPSILRIQQVVRGDSAAYFCASSPALAGAAPGANVLTFGAGSRLTVL.

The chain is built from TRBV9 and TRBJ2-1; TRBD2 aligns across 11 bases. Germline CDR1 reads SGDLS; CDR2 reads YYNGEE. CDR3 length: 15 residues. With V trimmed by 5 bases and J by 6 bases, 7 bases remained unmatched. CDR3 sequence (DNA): TGTGCCAGCAGTAGCGGGAGGGCCCGTTTCAATGAGCAGTTCTTC. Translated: CASSSGRARFNEQFF.

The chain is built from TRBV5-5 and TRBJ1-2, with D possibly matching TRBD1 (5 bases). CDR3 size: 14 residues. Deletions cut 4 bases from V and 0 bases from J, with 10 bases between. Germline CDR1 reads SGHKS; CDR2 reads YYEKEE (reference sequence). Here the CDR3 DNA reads TGTGCCAGCAGCCTAACGACAGCTAACTATGGCTACACCTTC. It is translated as CASSLTTANYGYTF.

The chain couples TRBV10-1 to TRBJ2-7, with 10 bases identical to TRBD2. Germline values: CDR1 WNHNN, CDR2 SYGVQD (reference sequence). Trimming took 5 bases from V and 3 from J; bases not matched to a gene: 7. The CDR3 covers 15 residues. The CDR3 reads CASSSGTSACYEQYF. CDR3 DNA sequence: TGCGCCAGCAGTTCCGGGACTAGCGCATGCTACGAGCAGTACTTC.

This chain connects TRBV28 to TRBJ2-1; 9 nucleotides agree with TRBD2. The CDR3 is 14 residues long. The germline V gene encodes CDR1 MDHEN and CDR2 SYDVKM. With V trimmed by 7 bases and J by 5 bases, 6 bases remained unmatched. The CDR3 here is CASIVAGDHNEQFF. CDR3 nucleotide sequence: TGTGCCAGCATTGTAGCGGGAGATCACAATGAGCAGTTCTTC.

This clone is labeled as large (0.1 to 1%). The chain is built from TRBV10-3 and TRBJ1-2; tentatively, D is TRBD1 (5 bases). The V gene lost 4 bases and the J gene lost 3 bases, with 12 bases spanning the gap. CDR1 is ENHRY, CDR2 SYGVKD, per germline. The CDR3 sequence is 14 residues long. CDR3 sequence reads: CAISGRRGDYGYTF. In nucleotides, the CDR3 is TGTGCCATCAGTGGTCGAAGGGGTGACTATGGCTACACCTTC.

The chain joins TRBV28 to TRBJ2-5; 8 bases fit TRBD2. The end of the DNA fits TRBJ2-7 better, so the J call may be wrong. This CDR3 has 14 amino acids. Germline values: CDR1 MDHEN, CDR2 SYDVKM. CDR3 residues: CASSLSGTSYEQYF. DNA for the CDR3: TGTGCCAGCAGTTTGTCCGGGACTAGCTACGAGCAGTACTTC.